Listed here is a single T cell receptor (beta chain). The data were produced by immunoSEQ multiplex PCR, yet TCRdb's version contains in-frame clones alone and is incomplete. The table lists under 250,000 clones, about 90% of them singletons, with about 3.1% in the top ten. The CDR3 runs to 17 residues. With V trimmed by 4 bases and J by 6 bases, 14 bases remained unmatched. CDR1 is SGHNT, CDR2 YENEEA, per germline. The sample comes from a study of blood T cell repertoires in COVID-19. The receptor was isolated from a woman aged 40 to 50 who had been exposed to COVID-19. Source material: PBMCs or T cells enriched from blood (not recorded which). V is TRBV11-3 and J is TRBJ2-3; 9 bases map to TRBD2. The CDR3 sequence is CASSSPEGGRAGDTQYF. CDR3 bases: TGTGCCAGCAGCTCCCCTGAGGGCGGGAGGGCCGGGGATACGCAGTATTTT.